What follows are 10 T cell receptor beta chains derived from one specimen sequenced in a study of beta chain features in type 1 diabetes. Isolated RNA was reverse transcribed in full, so expressed TCRB transcripts were sequenced. TCRdb keeps only in-frame clones here, not all; method: immunoSEQ multiplex PCR. The sample has roughly 610,000 clones, about a sixth seen once; the top ten hold about 0.087%. The sequencing sample was made of naive CD4+ T cells from blood. The receptors originated from a man aged 18 to 29 in good health.

This clone was counted a few times. The chain's CDR3 is CASSQGRTGGYEQYF. CDR3 in DNA: TGTGCCAGCAGCCAAGGGAGGACAGGGGGCTACGAGCAGTACTTC. The chain has TRBV4-2 and TRBJ2-7; 10 bases map to TRBD1. The germline V gene has CDR1 LGHNA and CDR2 YNFKEQ. This CDR3 spans 15 amino acids. The ends lost 1 base at V and 3 bases at J; junction bases unmatched: 3.

DNA of the CDR3: TGTGCCAGCAGCTTAAACTCCCTAACAGGGTGGAGTTCTAGGGAGCTGTTTTTT. This encodes CASSLNSLTGWSSRELFF. The chain combines TRBV7-2 with TRBJ2-2; D perhaps matches TRBD1 (6 bases). V dropped 2 bases and J dropped 9 bases, with 25 bases sitting between them. This CDR3 is 18 amino acids long. From germline, CDR1 is SGHTA and CDR2 FQGNSA.

This clone was observed a handful of times. This chain joins TRBV19 and TRBJ2-1, with D possibly matching TRBD2 (5 bases). Germline V CDR1 and CDR2: LNHDA, SQIVND (reference sequence). The ends were cut back, 5 bases at V and 0 bases at J, with 11 bases in the middle. CDR3 length equals 15 residues. The DNA of the CDR3 is TGTGCCAGTAGTCGCCGGACTGGCTCCTACAATGAGCAGTTCTTC. It encodes CASSRRTGSYNEQFF.

This clone was seen a few times. The gene calls are TRBV9 and TRBJ2-7, with a tentative D call TRBD2 (6 bases). Germline CDR1 reads SGDLS; CDR2 reads YYNGEE. The CDR3 has 14 residues. Trimming removed 2 bases at V and 0 bases at J, with 9 bases between. CDR3 region: CASSVGTDSYEQYF. The CDR3 DNA reads as TGTGCCAGCAGCGTCGGGACTGACTCCTACGAGCAGTACTTC. Full variable domain (remainder filled in from reference TRBV9 and TRBJ2-7): DSGVTQTPKHLITATGQRVTLRCSPRSGDLSVYWYQQSLDQGLQFLIQYYNGEERAKGNILERFSAQQFPDLHSELNLSSLELGDSALYFCASSVGTDSYEQYFGPGTRLTVT.

This chain joins TRBV7-3 and TRBJ2-1, with D possibly being TRBD1 (6 bases). The CDR3 consists of 12 residues. V shed 6 bases and J shed 8 bases, with 11 bases lying between them. Germline assignment: CDR1 SGHTA and CDR2 FQGTGA. The CDR3 spells CASSQTGYEQFF. The CDR3 DNA follows: TGTGCCAGCAGTCAAACAGGGTATGAGCAGTTCTTC.

The rearrangement uses TRBV15 and TRBJ2-5; unclear D gene. The CDR3 contains 15 residues. V dropped 0 bases and J dropped 5 bases, with 13 bases sitting between them. The V gene's germline CDR1 is LNHNV and CDR2 YYDKDF (reference sequence). The CDR3 nucleotides read TGTGCCACCAGCAGAGATCCAGCTAGAAGTGAGACCCAGTACTTC. As protein: CATSRDPARSETQYF.

The chain has TRBV28 and TRBJ2-2; 7 nucleotides align to TRBD1. V shed 5 bases and J 6 bases; nucleotides not matched to a gene: 9. The CDR3 extends over 15 amino acids. Germline CDR1 reads MDHEN; CDR2 reads SYDVKM. CDR3 residues: CASSAPSQGAGELFF. In DNA, the CDR3 is TGTGCCAGCAGTGCACCCTCGCAGGGGGCCGGGGAGCTGTTTTTT.

This clone was seen a handful of times. J is TRBJ1-5 and V is TRBV9, with 11 bases fitting TRBD1. The CDR3 covers 15 residues. Trimming removed 4 bases from V and 7 bases from J; junction bases left unmatched: 7. CDR1 is SGDLS and CDR2 is YYNGEE in the germline V gene. The CDR3 reads CASSSRGQGEQPQHF. The CDR3, as DNA: TGTGCCAGCAGCTCCCGGGGACAGGGGGAACAGCCCCAGCATTTT.

This clone was recorded a few times. The chain is built from TRBV7-9 and TRBJ1-2; D is undetermined. Trimming removed 2 bases at V and 10 bases at J, with 17 bases between. There are 14 residues in the CDR3. CDR1 and CDR2 (germline): SEHNR, FQNEAQ (reference sequence). CDR3 sequence (DNA): TGTGCCAGCAGCTTAAGTTCTGTAGTGACCCTCTACACCTTC. This sequence encodes CASSLSSVVTLYTF.

This chain uses TRBV7-8 with TRBJ2-1; 8 positions match TRBD2. The CDR3 is 20 amino acids. The germline gives CDR1 SGHVS, CDR2 FQNEAQ. Trimming cost V 5 bases and J 0 bases; bases outside gene matches: 18. CDR3 sequence (DNA): TGTGCCAGCAGCCTACGCCCTATAGCGGGGCTAGAAAACTCCTACAATGAGCAGTTCTTC. The encoded protein is CASSLRPIAGLENSYNEQFF. The variable domain in full, with the rest retrieved from reference TRBV7-8 and TRBJ2-1, is GAGVSQSPRYKVAKRGQDVALRCDPISGHVSLFWYQQALGQGPEFLTYFQNEAQLDKSGLPSDRFFAERPEGSVSTLKIQRTQQEDSAVYLCASSLRPIAGLENSYNEQFFGPGTRLTVL.